These T cell receptor beta chains were read from a single sample in a study of T cell responses to AZD1222 COVID-19 vaccine. Clones were sequenced by immunoSEQ multiplex PCR, and TCRdb holds only the in-frame ones, with some missing. Of more than 85,000 clones in the sample, approximately 90% are singletons; the top ten hold about 9.1%. The source was peripheral blood, collected on day 0 of AZD1222 vaccination. The receptors come from an adult in good health. Both conserved end residues are part of each CDR3. A D gene is named only where the DNA matches it firmly. Expanded clones get a size class; other rows say once, few or many, or leave the size out.

CDR3 protein,CDR3 DNA,V gene,J gene,clone size,D gene
CASGTVYGYTF,TGTGCCAGCGGGACGGTCTATGGCTACACCTTC,TRBV6-5,TRBJ1-2,.,.
CASSLGGSAYEQYF,TGTGCCAGCAGCTTAGGTGGGAGCGCCTACGAGCAGTACTTC,TRBV13,TRBJ2-7,.,.
CASSPNLAEQFF,TGTGCCAGCTCACCTAATCTAGCAGAGCAGTTCTTC,TRBV18,TRBJ2-1,.,.
CAWSGGTGDSNQPQHF,TGTGCCTGGAGTGGCGGGACAGGTGATAGCAATCAGCCCCAGCATTTT,TRBV30,TRBJ1-5,.,TRBD1
CASSQGQGAAGANVLTF,TGTGCCAGCAGTCAGGGACAGGGGGCTGCTGGGGCCAACGTCCTGACTTTC,TRBV6-2/TRBV6-3,TRBJ2-6,.,TRBD1
CASSYGTGIYGYTF,TGTGCCAGCAGTTATGGTACAGGGATCTATGGCTACACCTTC,TRBV6-5,TRBJ1-2,.,.
CASSPVGGAYTF,TGTGCCAGCAGTCCCGTGGGGGGTGCCTACACCTTC,TRBV6-5,TRBJ1-2,medium-sized,.
CASSSGQGKDSPLHF,TGCGCCAGCAGCTCGGGACAGGGGAAAGATTCACCCCTCCACTTT,TRBV5-1,TRBJ1-6,.,TRBD1
CASSYRGFSTEAFF,TGTGCCAGCAGTTACAGGGGGTTTTCCACTGAAGCTTTCTTT,TRBV27,TRBJ1-1,.,TRBD1
CASSPGRIKDGETQYF,TGTGCCAGCAGCCCAGGGCGGATTAAGGATGGAGAGACCCAGTACTTC,TRBV7-9,TRBJ2-5,.,.
CASSRELGMDTIYF,TGCGCCAGCAGCCGCGAGTTGGGAATGGACACCATATATTTT,TRBV5-1,TRBJ1-3,.,.
CASSLDPRGGGELFF,TGTGCCAGCAGCTTAGACCCCCGCGGAGGCGGGGAGCTGTTTTTT,TRBV7-9,TRBJ2-2,few,.
CAISESTLSVPYEQYF,TGTGCCATCAGTGAGTCGACCCTATCTGTTCCCTACGAGCAGTACTTC,TRBV10-3,TRBJ2-7,.,.
CASSPPRMTGKNTEAFF,TGTGCCAGCAGCCCCCCCCGGATGACAGGGAAGAACACTGAAGCTTTCTTT,TRBV9,TRBJ1-1,.,TRBD1
CSADRWMGNGQGGLAGVDEQFF,TGCAGCGCGGACCGTTGGATGGGGAACGGACAGGGGGGACTAGCAGGGGTGGATGAGCAGTTCTTC,TRBV29-1,TRBJ2-1,.,.
CAISRSPQETQYF,TGTGCCATCAGCAGGTCCCCGCAAGAGACCCAGTACTTC,TRBV10-3,TRBJ2-5,.,.
CASSYDASYGYTF,TGTGCCAGCAGTTACGACGCGTCCTATGGCTACACCTTC,TRBV6-5,TRBJ1-2,once,.
CASSAGLFTGELFF,TGTGCCAGCAGTGCGGGACTTTTCACCGGGGAGCTGTTTTTT,TRBV25-1,TRBJ2-2,.,.
CAWLGRDYPDTQYF,TGTGCCTGGTTAGGGCGGGATTACCCAGATACGCAGTATTTT,TRBV30,TRBJ2-3,.,.
CASSLGRQETQYF,TGTGCCAGCAGCCTCGGGCGGCAAGAGACCCAGTACTTC,TRBV11-3,TRBJ2-5,.,.
CASRTSGSLYTQYF,TGTGCCAGCAGGACTAGCGGGAGTCTATATACGCAGTATTTT,TRBV27,TRBJ2-3,.,TRBD2
CASSLLESGVYQETQYF,TGCGCCAGCAGCTTGCTCGAATCAGGGGTATACCAAGAGACCCAGTACTTC,TRBV5-1,TRBJ2-5,.,.
CASSYSDTTGELFF,TGTGCCAGCAGTTACTCGGACACTACCGGGGAGCTGTTTTTT,TRBV6-5,TRBJ2-2,once,.
CASRAPGGGYEQYF,TGTGCCAGCAGAGCGCCAGGGGGAGGCTACGAGCAGTACTTC,TRBV28,TRBJ2-7,.,.
CASSTQTGFYNEQFF,TGTGCCAGTAGTACTCAGACAGGGTTCTACAATGAGCAGTTCTTC,TRBV19,TRBJ2-1,.,TRBD1
CASSLRADSPYRPQHF,TGTGCCAGCAGTCTAAGAGCGGACAGCCCATATAGGCCCCAGCATTTT,TRBV27,TRBJ1-5,.,.
CAWSSGVYNSPLHF,TGTGCCTGGAGTAGTGGGGTCTATAATTCACCCCTCCACTTT,TRBV30,TRBJ1-6,.,.
CASTRNTEAFF,TGTGCCAGCACGAGGAACACTGAAGCTTTCTTT,TRBV28,TRBJ1-1,once,.
CASGYRQPNQPQHF,TGTGCCAGTGGGTACCGACAGCCCAATCAGCCCCAGCATTTT,TRBV19,TRBJ1-5,once,.
CASSELGYEQYF,TGTGCCAGCAGTGAACTCGGCTACGAGCAGTACTTC,TRBV2,TRBJ2-7,.,.
CARGRDHGGELFF,TGTGCCAGGGGGAGGGATCACGGCGGGGAGCTGTTTTTT,TRBV6-5,TRBJ2-2,.,TRBD2
CASRTQGGFNQPQHF,TGTGCCAGCAGGACCCAAGGGGGATTCAATCAGCCCCAGCATTTT,TRBV28,TRBJ1-5,.,.
CASSIGLHTGELFF,TGTGCCAGTAGTATTGGACTACATACCGGGGAGCTGTTTTTT,TRBV19,TRBJ2-2,.,.
CATSRGGYQETQYF,TGTGCCACCAGCAGAGGCGGGTACCAAGAGACCCAGTACTTC,TRBV15,TRBJ2-5,.,.
CATGTGGAAGTGELFF,TGTGCCACCGGGACAGGGGGCGCGGCAGGCACCGGGGAGCTGTTTTTT,TRBV24-1,TRBJ2-2,.,TRBD1
CASTPAGTGQETQYF,TGTGCCAGTACCCCGGCAGGAACGGGACAAGAGACCCAGTACTTC,TRBV19,TRBJ2-5,.,.
CASRTGGARTNEKLFF,TGTGCCAGCAGGACTGGAGGGGCGAGGACTAATGAAAAACTGTTTTTT,TRBV28,TRBJ1-4,.,.
CASNHQNTGELFF,TGTGCCAGTAACCATCAGAACACCGGGGAGCTGTTTTTT,TRBV19,TRBJ2-2,.,.
CASSFGGGGAISGNTIYF,TGTGCCAGCAGCTTTGGAGGAGGCGGGGCTATCTCTGGAAACACCATATATTTT,TRBV5-4,TRBJ1-3,.,.
CASSFGGRDNEQFF,TGTGCCAGCAGCTTCGGCGGGAGGGACAATGAGCAGTTCTTC,TRBV7-7,TRBJ2-1,.,TRBD2
CASSKSRSTDTQYF,TGTGCCAGCTCAAAATCCAGAAGCACAGATACGCAGTATTTT,TRBV18,TRBJ2-3,.,.
CAWSNTEAFF,TGTGCCTGGAGTAACACTGAAGCTTTCTTT,TRBV30,TRBJ1-1,.,.
CASSLTGSSYNEQFF,TGTGCCAGCAGCTTAACAGGGAGCTCCTACAATGAGCAGTTCTTC,TRBV11-2,TRBJ2-1,.,.
CAWSVGRNTEAFF,TGTGCCTGGAGTGTTGGGCGGAACACTGAAGCTTTCTTT,TRBV30,TRBJ1-1,.,.
CATSQARNYGYTF,TGTGCCACCAGCCAGGCGCGAAACTATGGCTACACCTTC,TRBV24-1,TRBJ1-2,.,.
CASKGGGGNQPQHF,TGTGCCAGCAAGGGTGGGGGGGGCAATCAGCCCCAGCATTTT,TRBV28,TRBJ1-5,.,.
CASSSSPGQQSYEQYF,TGTGCCAGCAGCTCGAGCCCGGGACAGCAATCCTACGAGCAGTACTTC,TRBV5-4,TRBJ2-7,.,TRBD1
CASALFSGAGEQYF,TGCGCCAGCGCCCTATTTTCGGGAGCGGGGGAGCAGTACTTC,TRBV5-1,TRBJ2-7,.,TRBD2